Listed below are T cell receptor beta chains from one sample, sequenced in a study of identical twins. TCRdb recomputed calls from the 5' RACE reads with MiXCR, one row per CDR3 protein. Here the sample spans about 660,000 distinct CDR3 sequences, under 9% being singletons. The data were also submitted as part of a second study, on yellow fever vaccine responses in identical twins.

Sequencing was performed on PBMCs. The receptors here all came from a woman aged 18-29 years in good health. Each CDR3 is given with its conserved first and last residue. Fields, in order: CDR3 protein, CDR3 DNA, clone size, J gene, V gene, D gene, CDR3 length. D genes are given only for firm matches. Rows give clone size only sometimes, using once, few, many, or a class for an expanded clone.

CDR3: CSARVGGANVLTF; DNA: TGCAGTGCTAGAGTCGGAGGGGCCAACGTCCTGACTTTC; size: few; J: TRBJ2-6; V: TRBV20-1; D: .; length: 13
CDR3: CAWRSGGGTDTQYF; DNA: TGTGCCTGGAGGTCAGGGGGGGGCACAGATACGCAGTATTTT; size: .; J: TRBJ2-3; V: TRBV30; D: .; length: 14
CDR3: CASSEAQDNYGYTF; DNA: TGTGCCAGCAGTGAAGCGCAGGATAACTATGGCTACACCTTC; size: many; J: TRBJ1-2; V: TRBV6-1; D: .; length: 14
CDR3: CASSPLAIITGELFF; DNA: TGTGCCAGCAGCCCCTTAGCTATTATAACCGGGGAGCTGTTTTTT; size: .; J: TRBJ2-2; V: TRBV3-1; D: .; length: 15
CDR3: CASSRGTVEDYGYTF; DNA: TGTGCCAGCAGTCGCGGGACAGTGGAAGACTATGGCTACACCTTC; size: .; J: TRBJ1-2; V: TRBV12-3/TRBV12-4; D: TRBD1; length: 15
CDR3: CASSYSAGNTEAFF; DNA: TGTGCCAGCAGTTACTCCGCCGGGAACACTGAAGCTTTCTTT; size: many; J: TRBJ1-1; V: TRBV6-5; D: .; length: 14
CDR3: CASSYSPGLGEQYF; DNA: TGTGCCAGCAGTTACTCGCCAGGACTGGGCGAGCAGTACTTC; size: .; J: TRBJ2-7; V: TRBV6-5; D: .; length: 14
CDR3: CATSEQTRGTHNEQFF; DNA: TGTGCCACCAGTGAGCAAACAAGGGGCACCCACAATGAGCAGTTCTTC; size: .; J: TRBJ2-1; V: TRBV24-1; D: .; length: 16
CDR3: CSADVQANEQFF; DNA: TGCAGTGCTGACGTCCAGGCCAATGAGCAGTTCTTC; size: .; J: TRBJ2-1; V: TRBV20-1; D: .; length: 12
CDR3: CASSLPTSYNEQFF; DNA: TGTGCCAGCAGTTTGCCTACCTCCTACAATGAGCAGTTCTTC; size: .; J: TRBJ2-1; V: TRBV28; D: .; length: 14
CDR3: CASSPRGQYETQYF; DNA: TGTGCCAGCAGTCCCAGGGGGCAGTATGAGACCCAGTACTTC; size: .; J: TRBJ2-5; V: TRBV27; D: TRBD1; length: 14
CDR3: CASSPRLLAGNYNEQFF; DNA: TGTGCCAGCAGCCCCCGTCTACTAGCGGGGAACTACAATGAGCAGTTCTTC; size: .; J: TRBJ2-1; V: TRBV7-9; D: TRBD2; length: 17
CDR3: CASSQDRRTANTF; DNA: TGCGCCAGCAGCCAAGATCGTAGGACCGCCAATACCTTC; size: many; J: TRBJ1-2; V: TRBV4-3; D: .; length: 13
CDR3: CSVESDTPYEQYF; DNA: TGCAGCGTTGAATCTGACACCCCCTACGAGCAGTACTTC; size: many; J: TRBJ2-7; V: TRBV29-1; D: .; length: 13
CDR3: CASSVALSGANVLTF; DNA: TGTGCCAGCAGTGTAGCACTCTCTGGGGCCAACGTCCTGACTTTC; size: .; J: TRBJ2-6; V: TRBV2; D: .; length: 15
CDR3: CASRNNNGANVLTF; DNA: TGTGCCAGCAGAAACAACAATGGGGCCAACGTCCTGACTTTC; size: .; J: TRBJ2-6; V: TRBV27; D: .; length: 14
CDR3: CASSRDRSNEQFF; DNA: TGCGCCAGCAGCCGGGACAGAAGCAATGAGCAGTTCTTC; size: few; J: TRBJ2-1; V: TRBV5-1; D: TRBD1; length: 13
CDR3: CATSDPSDDANYGYTF; DNA: TGTGCCACCAGTGACCCGTCTGACGACGCTAACTATGGCTACACCTTC; size: many; J: TRBJ1-2; V: TRBV24-1; D: .; length: 16
CDR3: CASSSSGANTGELFF; DNA: TGTGCCAGCAGTTCTAGCGGGGCCAACACCGGGGAGCTGTTTTTT; size: many; J: TRBJ2-2; V: TRBV12-3/TRBV12-4; D: TRBD2; length: 15
CDR3: CASSPTGGSSGANVLTF; DNA: TGTGCCAGCAGTCCGACAGGGGGCTCCTCTGGGGCCAACGTCCTGACTTTC; size: many; J: TRBJ2-6; V: TRBV12-3/TRBV12-4; D: TRBD1; length: 17
CDR3: CASSLTGPAWETQYF; DNA: TGTGCCAGCAGTTTGACAGGGCCTGCTTGGGAGACCCAGTACTTC; size: many; J: TRBJ2-5; V: TRBV6-5; D: TRBD1; length: 15
CDR3: CASSGGTLYLYGYTF; DNA: TGTGCCAGCAGTGGCGGGACACTTTATCTCTATGGCTACACCTTC; size: .; J: TRBJ1-2; V: TRBV6-1; D: .; length: 15
CDR3: CASSESSGETQYF; DNA: TGCGCCAGCAGTGAGTCTTCGGGGGAGACCCAGTACTTC; size: few; J: TRBJ2-5; V: TRBV10-2; D: .; length: 13
CDR3: CASSLAYRETQYF; DNA: TGTGCCAGCAGTTTAGCGTACCGAGAGACCCAGTACTTC; size: many; J: TRBJ2-5; V: TRBV12-3/TRBV12-4; D: .; length: 13
CDR3: CASSVGGGLSYEQYF; DNA: TGTGCCAGCAGCGTGGGGGGAGGACTCTCCTACGAGCAGTACTTC; size: .; J: TRBJ2-7; V: TRBV9; D: .; length: 15
CDR3: CSAATSGTDTQYF; DNA: TGCAGTGCTGCGACTAGCGGGACAGATACGCAGTATTTT; size: many; J: TRBJ2-3; V: TRBV20-1; D: TRBD2; length: 13
CDR3: CASRQATGRQETQYF; DNA: TGCGCCAGCAGGCAAGCGACAGGGAGACAAGAGACCCAGTACTTC; size: few; J: TRBJ2-5; V: TRBV5-1; D: TRBD1; length: 15
CDR3: CASSQENRGSYEQYF; DNA: TGCGCCAGCAGCCAAGAGAACAGGGGGTCCTACGAGCAGTACTTC; size: .; J: TRBJ2-7; V: TRBV4-1; D: TRBD1; length: 15
CDR3: CASGDSNTGELFF; DNA: TGTGCCAGCGGGGACAGCAACACCGGGGAGCTGTTTTTT; size: few; J: TRBJ2-2; V: TRBV4-2; D: TRBD1; length: 13
CDR3: CASTQEGGNTGELFF; DNA: TGTGCCAGCACCCAAGAGGGCGGGAACACCGGGGAGCTGTTTTTT; size: many; J: TRBJ2-2; V: TRBV7-2; D: .; length: 15
CDR3: CATSDFSAPDTQYF; DNA: TGTGCCACCAGTGATTTTTCCGCTCCAGATACGCAGTATTTT; size: .; J: TRBJ2-3; V: TRBV24-1; D: .; length: 14
CDR3: CASSSRPLASTDTQYF; DNA: TGTGCCAGCAGCTCGAGGCCCCTAGCAAGCACAGATACGCAGTATTTT; size: .; J: TRBJ2-3; V: TRBV7-8; D: .; length: 16
CDR3: CASSPGGLDEQYF; DNA: TGTGCCAGCAGTCCGGGGGGGCTAGACGAGCAGTACTTC; size: few; J: TRBJ2-7; V: TRBV12-3/TRBV12-4; D: TRBD2; length: 13
CDR3: CASSLGPAGVGEQYF; DNA: TGTGCCAGCAGCTTAGGGCCGGCAGGGGTGGGCGAGCAGTACTTC; size: many; J: TRBJ2-7; V: TRBV7-9; D: .; length: 15
CDR3: CASSSRRKGLGETQYF; DNA: TGTGCCAGCAGTTCCCGACGCAAAGGGTTGGGAGAGACCCAGTACTTC; size: few; J: TRBJ2-5; V: TRBV27; D: .; length: 16
CDR3: CASSPIAGGINEQFF; DNA: TGTGCCAGTAGTCCAATAGCGGGAGGGATCAATGAGCAGTTCTTC; size: few; J: TRBJ2-1; V: TRBV19; D: TRBD2; length: 15
CDR3: CASSPRGRGTYNEQFF; DNA: TGTGCCAGCAGTCCGCGAGGGCGGGGAACCTACAATGAGCAGTTCTTC; size: many; J: TRBJ2-1; V: TRBV27; D: .; length: 16
CDR3: CASSVVGTYGSPLHF; DNA: TGTGCCAGCAGCGTAGTTGGAACCTATGGTTCACCCCTCCACTTT; size: few; J: TRBJ1-6; V: TRBV9; D: .; length: 15
CDR3: CASSFEGSLADTQYF; DNA: TGCGCCAGCAGCTTCGAGGGGTCGTTAGCAGATACGCAGTATTTT; size: many; J: TRBJ2-3; V: TRBV5-1; D: .; length: 15
CDR3: CASSLDRGRRETQYF; DNA: TGTGCCAGCAGTCTAGACAGGGGGCGGAGGGAGACCCAGTACTTC; size: .; J: TRBJ2-5; V: TRBV6-1; D: TRBD1; length: 15
CDR3: CASSLTGGLYGYTF; DNA: TGTGCCAGCAGTTTAACAGGGGGACTCTATGGCTACACCTTC; size: few; J: TRBJ1-2; V: TRBV12-3/TRBV12-4; D: TRBD1; length: 14
CDR3: CASSLDPGDEQFF; DNA: TGCGCCAGCAGCTTGGACCCGGGGGATGAGCAGTTCTTC; size: many; J: TRBJ2-1; V: TRBV5-1; D: .; length: 13
CDR3: CASSLDAGGSYEQYF; DNA: TGTGCCAGCAGCTTAGATGCAGGGGGGTCCTACGAGCAGTACTTC; size: many; J: TRBJ2-7; V: TRBV7-2; D: .; length: 15
CDR3: CASSLWTSGSEQYF; DNA: TGTGCCAGCAGCTTATGGACTAGTGGCTCCGAGCAGTACTTC; size: .; J: TRBJ2-7; V: TRBV7-9; D: TRBD2; length: 14
CDR3: CASSRDRGPYEQYF; DNA: TGCGCCAGCAGCCGAGACAGGGGGCCCTACGAGCAGTACTTC; size: many; J: TRBJ2-7; V: TRBV4-3; D: TRBD1; length: 14
CDR3: CASSATGTGRETQYF; DNA: TGTGCCAGCAGTGCCACTGGGACAGGGCGAGAGACCCAGTACTTC; size: .; J: TRBJ2-5; V: TRBV2; D: TRBD1; length: 15
CDR3: CASRGAGEQFF; DNA: TGTGCCAGCAGGGGGGCCGGTGAGCAGTTCTTC; size: .; J: TRBJ2-1; V: TRBV6-2/TRBV6-3; D: .; length: 11
CDR3: CASSRRATSWETQYF; DNA: TGCGCCAGCAGCCGGAGGGCAACTAGTTGGGAGACCCAGTACTTC; size: .; J: TRBJ2-5; V: TRBV4-3; D: .; length: 15
CDR3: CASNSRGTGTDTQYF; DNA: TGCGCCAGCAATTCCCGAGGCACAGGCACAGATACGCAGTATTTT; size: .; J: TRBJ2-3; V: TRBV5-1; D: .; length: 15
CDR3: CASSRTGSLEQYF; DNA: TGTGCCAGCAGTCGGACAGGGTCCCTCGAGCAGTACTTC; size: .; J: TRBJ2-7; V: TRBV6-1; D: TRBD1; length: 13
CDR3: CASSLSVIGVGSYEQYF; DNA: TGTGCCAGCAGTTTATCGGTAATCGGGGTCGGCTCCTACGAGCAGTACTTC; size: few; J: TRBJ2-7; V: TRBV27; D: .; length: 17
CDR3: CASSSLFGVPPEAFF; DNA: TGTGCCAGCAGTTCCCTGTTTGGGGTCCCCCCTGAAGCTTTCTTT; size: few; J: TRBJ1-1; V: TRBV6-5; D: .; length: 15
CDR3: CASSHLFERGYRETQYF; DNA: TGTGCCAGCAGCCACCTTTTTGAGCGGGGTTATCGTGAGACCCAGTACTTC; size: few; J: TRBJ2-5; V: TRBV11-2; D: TRBD2; length: 17
CDR3: CAISVGLGNQPQHF; DNA: TGTGCCATCAGTGTCGGGCTTGGCAATCAGCCCCAGCATTTT; size: few; J: TRBJ1-5; V: TRBV10-3; D: .; length: 14
CDR3: CASSKTGNGNQPQHF; DNA: TGTGCCAGCTCAAAGACGGGAAATGGCAATCAGCCCCAGCATTTT; size: .; J: TRBJ1-5; V: TRBV18; D: .; length: 15